These 5 T cell receptor beta chains came from one sample sequenced in a study of blood T cells in healthy people across ages. The use of a sample-barcoded 5' primer and a J-beta primer mix characterized a second PCR of roughly 6 to 11 cycles. In TCRdb, the 5' RACE reads were re-called with MiXCR into one record per CDR3 protein. Here the sample spans over 950,000 distinct CDR3 sequences, around two fifths being singletons. Sequenced input: blood. These receptors all stem from a man between 18 and 29 years old in good health.

This clonotype was counted between two and nine times. J is TRBJ2-3 and V is TRBV7-9; 7 bases fit TRBD2. Germline CDR1 and CDR2: SEHNR and FQNEAQ (reference sequence). The CDR3 has 15 amino acids. Trimming removed 6 bases from V and 4 bases from J; junction bases left unmatched: 10. The CDR3 sequence is CASRLTSANPDTQYF. The CDR3 nucleotides read TGTGCCAGCAGACTTACTAGCGCAAACCCAGATACGCAGTATTTT.

The chain recombines TRBV5-6 with TRBJ2-5; D perhaps matches TRBD1 (6 bases). The J call may not be correct, given that the DNA end is closer to TRBJ2-7. Germline CDR1 is SGHDT and CDR2 is YYEEEE. This CDR3 is built from 15 residues. CDR3 DNA sequence: TGTGCCAGCAGCTTAAACACTGGACAGAGCTACGAGCAGTACTTC. This codes for CASSLNTGQSYEQYF.

The genes are TRBV9 and TRBJ2-3; TRBD1 aligns across 8 bases. With V trimmed by 3 bases and J by 3 bases, 6 bases remained unmatched. The CDR3 length is 15 residues. Germline CDR1 and CDR2: SGDLS and YYNGEE. This CDR3 reads CASSDRTGPTDTQYF. The CDR3 nucleotides read TGTGCCAGCAGCGACAGGACAGGGCCTACAGATACGCAGTATTTT.

The CDR3 DNA reads as TGCAGCGTTGAAACCCCAGAAGACAGAAAACTGTTTTTT. Protein sequence: CSVETPEDRKLFF. The V and J genes are TRBV29-1 and TRBJ1-4; the D gene is possibly TRBD1 (5 bases). Looked up from germline, CDR1 is SQVTM and CDR2 is ANQGSEA. The ends were cut back, 2 bases at V and 10 bases at J, with 14 bases in the middle. The CDR3 is 13 amino acids.

The rearrangement links TRBV5-1 to TRBJ1-1; the D is unclear. This CDR3 has 14 amino acids. The germline V gene encodes CDR1 SGHRS and CDR2 YFSETQ. Trimming took off 0 bases at V and 3 bases at J, with 9 bases between the two ends. The CDR3: CASSLDRFDTEAFF. The CDR3 bases are TGCGCCAGCAGCTTGGACAGATTTGACACTGAAGCTTTCTTT. The complete variable domain, with remaining parts taken from reference TRBV5-1 and TRBJ1-1, reads KAGVTQTPRYLIKTRGQQVTLSCSPISGHRSVSWYQQTPGQGLQFLFEYFSETQRNKGNFPGRFSGRQFSNSRSEMNVSTLELGDSALYLCASSLDRFDTEAFFGQGTRLTVV.